This TCR beta chain was observed in a study of early stage breast cancer tumors. Concerning this clone itself: Its antigen is unidentified.

Whole-study results and caveats: Functional markers like CD4, CD8 and FOXP3 were missed in bulk sequencing. Tumors had 2 to 3-fold higher T cell density than normal breast. Commonly generated sequences made up most enriched TCRB sequences shared between patients.

Generated by immunoSEQ multiplex PCR, the TCRdb table keeps only in-frame clones and is missing some. The data show about 41,000 clones, with around 70% seen just once and around 7.2% held by the top ten. The germline CDR1 and CDR2 sequences are LNHDA and SQIVND (reference sequence). The V and J ends lost 0 bases and 5 bases, in that order; junction bases with no gene match: 8. This CDR3 has 17 residues. The clonotype was recovered from a person aged 45 to 59 with breast cancer. Sequencing was performed on blood. This chain connects TRBV19 to TRBJ2-5; 11 bases are a match to TRBD2. This CDR3 reads CASSIERTSGRTETQYF. The CDR3 nucleotides read TGTGCCAGTAGTATAGAGCGCACTAGCGGGAGAACGGAGACCCAGTACTTC.